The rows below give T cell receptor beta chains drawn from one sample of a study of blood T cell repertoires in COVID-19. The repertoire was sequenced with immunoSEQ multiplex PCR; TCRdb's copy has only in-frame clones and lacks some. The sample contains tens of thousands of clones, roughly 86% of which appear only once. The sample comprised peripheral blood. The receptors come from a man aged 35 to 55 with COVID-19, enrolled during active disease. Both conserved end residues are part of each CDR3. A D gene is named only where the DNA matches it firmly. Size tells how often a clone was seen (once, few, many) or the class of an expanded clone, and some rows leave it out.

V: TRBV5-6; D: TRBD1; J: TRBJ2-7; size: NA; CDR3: CASSFVPGQGYEQYF; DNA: TGTGCCAGCAGCTTTGTCCCGGGACAGGGATACGAGCAGTACTTC
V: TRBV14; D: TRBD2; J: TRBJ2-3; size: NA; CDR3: CASSLGLAESTDTQYF; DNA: TGTGCCAGCAGCCTTGGACTAGCGGAGAGCACAGATACGCAGTATTTT
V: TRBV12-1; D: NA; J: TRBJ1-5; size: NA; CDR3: CASSRQGDQPQHF; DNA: TGTGCCAGCAGTAGACAGGGCGATCAGCCCCAGCATTTT
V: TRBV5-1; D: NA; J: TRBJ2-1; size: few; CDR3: CASGQDSSYNEQFF; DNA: TGCGCCAGCGGCCAAGACAGCTCCTACAATGAGCAGTTCTTC
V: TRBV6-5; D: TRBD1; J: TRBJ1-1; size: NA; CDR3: CASRPGQEGYPEAFF; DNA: TGTGCCAGCAGACCCGGACAGGAAGGGTACCCTGAAGCTTTCTTT
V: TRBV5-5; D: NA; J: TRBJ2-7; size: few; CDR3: CASSLNSQDEQYF; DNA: TGTGCCAGCAGCTTGAACAGTCAGGACGAGCAGTACTTC
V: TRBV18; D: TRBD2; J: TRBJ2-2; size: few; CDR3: CASSGGIPGGAAGELFF; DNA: TGTGCCAGCTCCGGTGGAATCCCCGGGGGGGCCGCCGGGGAGCTGTTTTTT
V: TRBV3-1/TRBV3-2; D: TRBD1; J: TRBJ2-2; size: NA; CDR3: CASSQNPGGLGELFF; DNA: TGTGCCAGCAGCCAAAACCCAGGGGGATTAGGGGAGCTGTTTTTT
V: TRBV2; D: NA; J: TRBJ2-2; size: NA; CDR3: CASSEAGTENTGELFF; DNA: TGTGCCAGCAGTGAGGCGGGGACAGAGAACACCGGGGAGCTGTTTTTT
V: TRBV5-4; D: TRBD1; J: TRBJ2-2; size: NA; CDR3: CASRVGGPNTGELFF; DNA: TGTGCCAGCCGGGTAGGGGGCCCGAACACCGGGGAGCTGTTTTTT
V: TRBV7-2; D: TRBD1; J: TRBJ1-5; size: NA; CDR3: CASSLVQGQPQHF; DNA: TGTGCCAGCAGCTTAGTACAGGGGCAGCCCCAGCATTTT
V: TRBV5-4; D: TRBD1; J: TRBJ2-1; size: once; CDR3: CASSSTGGGKGYNEQFF; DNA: TGTGCCAGCAGCTCCACAGGGGGCGGCAAGGGATACAATGAGCAGTTCTTC
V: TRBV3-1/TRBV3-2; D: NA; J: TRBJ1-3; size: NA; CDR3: CASSQDSSGNTIYF; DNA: TGTGCCAGCAGCCAAGACAGCTCTGGAAACACCATATATTTT
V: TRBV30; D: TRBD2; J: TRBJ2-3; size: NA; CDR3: CAWSGPRVGGGRTDTQYF; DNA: TGTGCCTGGAGCGGCCCCAGGGTCGGGGGGGGCCGGACAGATACGCAGTATTTT
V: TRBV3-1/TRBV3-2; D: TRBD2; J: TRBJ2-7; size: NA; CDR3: CASSQTSGTYEQYF; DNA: TGTGCCAGCAGCCAAACTAGCGGGACCTACGAGCAGTACTTC
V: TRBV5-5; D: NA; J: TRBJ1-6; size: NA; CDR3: CASSAQGVTNSPLHF; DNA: TGTGCCAGCAGCGCACAGGGAGTAACTAATTCACCCCTCCACTTT
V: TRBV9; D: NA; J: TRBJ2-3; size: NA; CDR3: CASSVPGGDTQYF; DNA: TGTGCCAGCAGCGTCCCCGGGGGAGATACGCAGTATTTT
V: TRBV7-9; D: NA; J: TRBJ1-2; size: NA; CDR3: CASSQTPDRNYGYTF; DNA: TGTGCCAGCAGCCAAACCCCCGACAGAAACTATGGCTACACCTTC
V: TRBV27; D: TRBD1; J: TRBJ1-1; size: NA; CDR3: CASSYSLGTGGTEAFF; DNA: TGTGCCAGCAGTTACTCGCTGGGGACAGGGGGGACTGAAGCTTTCTTT
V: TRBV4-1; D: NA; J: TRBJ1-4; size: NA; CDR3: CATLNRPGRDNEKLFF; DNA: TGCGCCACACTAAACCGCCCAGGCAGGGATAATGAAAAACTGTTTTTT
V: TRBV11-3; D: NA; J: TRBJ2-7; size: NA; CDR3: CASSLDQGEQYF; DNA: TGTGCCAGCAGCTTAGATCAGGGCGAGCAGTACTTC
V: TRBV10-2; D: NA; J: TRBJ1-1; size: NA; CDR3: CASSELWTWAEAFF; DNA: TGCGCCAGCAGTGAGTTGTGGACTTGGGCTGAAGCTTTCTTT
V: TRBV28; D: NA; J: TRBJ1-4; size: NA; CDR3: CASSLPDSRNEKLFF; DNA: TGTGCCAGCAGTTTACCAGACAGTAGAAATGAAAAACTGTTTTTT
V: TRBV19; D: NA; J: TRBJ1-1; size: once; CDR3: CASRDTGTEAFF; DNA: TGTGCCAGTAGAGATACAGGGACTGAAGCTTTCTTT
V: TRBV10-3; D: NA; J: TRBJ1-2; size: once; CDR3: CAIPDGTYGYTF; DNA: TGTGCCATCCCTGATGGGACTTATGGCTACACCTTC
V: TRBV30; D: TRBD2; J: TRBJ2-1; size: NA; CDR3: CACRTSGGHHSYNEQFF; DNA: TGTGCCTGCCGGACTAGCGGGGGGCATCACTCCTACAATGAGCAGTTCTTC
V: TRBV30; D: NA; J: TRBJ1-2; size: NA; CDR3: CAWSVAGKDGYTF; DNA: TGTGCCTGGAGTGTTGCAGGGAAAGATGGCTACACCTTC
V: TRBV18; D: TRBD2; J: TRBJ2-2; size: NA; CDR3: CASSTPGTSGGSNTGELFF; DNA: TGTGCCAGCTCAACACCCGGGACTAGCGGGGGGTCGAACACCGGGGAGCTGTTTTTT
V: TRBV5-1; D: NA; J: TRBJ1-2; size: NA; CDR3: CASSPKGLDYGYTF; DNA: TGCGCCAGCAGCCCAAAGGGGCTTGACTATGGCTACACCTTC
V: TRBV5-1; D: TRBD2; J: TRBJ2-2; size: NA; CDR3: CASSVYLAGGPTGELFF; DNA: TGCGCCAGCAGCGTCTACCTAGCGGGGGGGCCCACCGGGGAGCTGTTTTTT
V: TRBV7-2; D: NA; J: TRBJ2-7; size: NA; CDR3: CASSSPVGYEQYF; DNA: TGTGCCAGCAGCTCTCCGGTCGGCTACGAGCAGTACTTC
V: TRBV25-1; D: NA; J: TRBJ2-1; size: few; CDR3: CASSLARRHEQFF; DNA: TGTGCCAGCAGCTTGGCTAGAAGGCATGAGCAGTTCTTC
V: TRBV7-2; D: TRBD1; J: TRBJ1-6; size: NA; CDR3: CASSFTGTGNSPLHF; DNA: TGTGCCAGCAGCTTTACGGGGACAGGCAATTCACCCCTCCACTTT
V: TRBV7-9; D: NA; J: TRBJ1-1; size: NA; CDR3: CASSSSTVNTEAFF; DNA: TGTGCCAGCAGCTCGTCAACAGTGAACACTGAAGCTTTCTTT
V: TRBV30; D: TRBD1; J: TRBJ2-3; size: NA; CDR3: CAWSRGTGVSDTQYF; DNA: TGTGCCTGGAGCCGTGGAACAGGGGTTTCAGATACGCAGTATTTT
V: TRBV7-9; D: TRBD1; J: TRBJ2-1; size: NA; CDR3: CASSLRGTGGDEQFF; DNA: TGTGCCAGCAGCCTAAGAGGGACAGGGGGCGATGAGCAGTTCTTC
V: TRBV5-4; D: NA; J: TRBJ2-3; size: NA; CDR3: CASSPGGGTSADTQYF; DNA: TGTGCCAGCAGCCCAGGTGGGGGGACCTCCGCGGATACGCAGTATTTT
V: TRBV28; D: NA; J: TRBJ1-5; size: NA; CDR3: CASSSGGQPQHF; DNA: TGTGCCAGCAGTTCGGGGGGACAGCCCCAGCATTTT
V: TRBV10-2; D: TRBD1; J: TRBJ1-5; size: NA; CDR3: CASLGQLDQPQHF; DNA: TGCGCCAGCTTGGGACAGCTCGACCAGCCCCAGCATTTT